Shown below are 18 T cell receptor beta chains from a single sample sequenced in a study of T-cell memory formation after mild COVID-19. TCRdb itself ran the 5' RACE reads through MiXCR, one entry per CDR3 protein. The repertoire has under 650,000 distinct CDR3 sequences, about 20% of them found once; the top ten carry about 11%. The sequenced sample was PBMCs or a T cell subset sorted from them (not recorded which). These receptors were collected from an adult woman who had mild COVID-19 (a few samples of this study predate the infection). Cell type and time point are not known.

This clonotype has more than one count but fewer than ten. The chain carries TRBV20-1 and TRBJ1-1; no clear D gene. With 0 bases removed from V and 6 bases from J, the gap between germline ends came to 8 bases. This CDR3 comprises 12 residues. Germline V lookup: CDR1 DFQATT, CDR2 SNEGSKA (reference sequence). CDR3 bases: TGCAGTGCTAGAGATACTGGGGCTGAAGCTTTCTTT. Translated: CSARDTGAEAFF.

This clonotype came up a few times. This sequence joins TRBV30 and TRBJ2-3; D gene ambiguous. Trimming left V 2 bases short and J 6 bases short, with 12 bases between. Per the germline V gene, CDR1 is GTSNPN and CDR2 is SVGIG (reference sequence). The length of the CDR3 is 13 residues. The DNA for the CDR3 is TGTGCCTGGAGTTACAAGACCGCCGATACGCAGTATTTT. It is translated as CAWSYKTADTQYF.

This rearrangement joins TRBV10-2 to TRBJ2-3, with D uncertain. V was shortened by 0 bases and J by 5 bases, with 12 bases between the two germline ends. Germline-derived CDR1 and CDR2 are WSHSY and SAAADI. This CDR3 has 15 residues. The CDR3 loop is CASSESLSLGDTQYF. CDR3 bases: TGCGCCAGCAGTGAGTCCCTTTCTCTAGGAGATACGCAGTATTTT.

In this sample, this clonotype turned up a few times. One end of the junction does not line up with germline, which may come from a read error. The CDR3, as DNA: TGCGCCACCAGCATACAGGGACCCGGGGAGCTGTTTTTT. This translates into CATSIQGPGELFF. The rearrangement links TRBV24-1 to TRBJ2-2; a possible D gene is TRBD1 (6 bases). The CDR3 is 13 residues long. From germline, CDR1 is KGHDR and CDR2 SFDVKD.

The chain is built from TRBV14 and TRBJ2-3; 8 nucleotides match TRBD2. V lost 0 bases and J lost 0; bases outside the gene matches: 11. The CDR3 contains 19 residues. Germline values: CDR1 SGHDN, CDR2 FVKESK. CDR3 DNA sequence: TGTGCCAGCAGCCAAGATAGAAGCGGGGGCCGGGTAAGCACAGATACGCAGTATTTT. It specifies CASSQDRSGGRVSTDTQYF.

The chain is built from TRBV24-1 and TRBJ1-5; no reliable D call. The CDR3 consists of 12 residues. Germline V gene sequence: CDR1 KGHDR, CDR2 SFDVKD. With 5 bases removed from V and 4 bases from J, the gap between germline ends came to 5 bases. The CDR3 sequence is CATSGLNQPQHF. The CDR3, as DNA: TGTGCCACCAGTGGGCTTAATCAGCCCCAGCATTTT.

The genes are TRBV7-9 and TRBJ1-4, with TRBD1 identical over 8 bases. CDR3 length: 15 residues. CDR1 is SEHNR and CDR2 is FQNEAQ in the germline V gene (reference sequence). The J segment lost 7 bases and the V segment lost 2 bases, leaving 6 bases of the junction unmatched. The CDR3 is CASSLQGAQGEKLFF. Here the CDR3 DNA reads TGTGCCAGCAGCTTACAGGGGGCGCAGGGTGAAAAACTGTTTTTT.

The V and J genes are TRBV18 and TRBJ2-2; tentatively, D is TRBD1 (5 bases). Between the trimmed V and J ends, which lost 1 base and 0 bases, there was a span of 9 bases. The germline V gene has CDR1 KGHSH and CDR2 LQKENI. The CDR3 has 16 amino acids. DNA of the CDR3: TGTGCCAGCTCACCACGGACATCGTCGAACACCGGGGAGCTGTTTTTT. It specifies CASSPRTSSNTGELFF.

V is TRBV19 and J is TRBJ2-1, with unresolved D. Germline CDR1 LNHDA, CDR2 SQIVND (reference sequence). The CDR3 length is 14 residues. Trimming removed 1 base from V and 5 bases from J, with 9 bases in between. The CDR3 coding sequence is TGTGCCAGTAGTATAGTCGTTTCCCACAATGAGCAGTTCTTC. Amino acid sequence: CASSIVVSHNEQFF.

The genes are TRBV18 and TRBJ2-5, with a weak D call TRBD1 (6 bases). With 5 bases removed from V and 5 bases from J, the gap between germline ends came to 18 bases. Looked up from germline, CDR1 is KGHSH and CDR2 is LQKENI. CDR3 length equals 15 residues. CDR3 in DNA: TGTGCCAGCTCAAACTCCGGACCCCAGGGGGAGACCCAGTACTTC. Protein: CASSNSGPQGETQYF.

This chain links TRBV7-9 with TRBJ1-1, with D possibly matching TRBD1 (5 bases). Between the trimmed V and J ends, which lost 1 base and 0 bases, there was a span of 6 bases. This CDR3 spans 14 amino acids. Germline V gene sequence: CDR1 SEHNR, CDR2 FQNEAQ (reference sequence). The chain's CDR3 is CASSLVTVNTEAFF. The CDR3 bases are TGTGCCAGCAGCTTAGTGACAGTGAACACTGAAGCTTTCTTT.

V and J are TRBV7-6 and TRBJ2-7; D uncertain. V shed 5 bases and J shed 5 bases, with 10 bases lying between them. The CDR3 is made up of 12 amino acids. Germline loops: CDR1 SGHVS, CDR2 FNYEAQ. CDR3 sequence (DNA): TGTGCCAGCAGCCGACGACACGACGAGCAGTACTTC. Amino acid sequence: CASSRRHDEQYF.

The V gene is TRBV12-3 or TRBV12-4, the J gene TRBJ2-7; TRBD2 might be the D (6 bases). The CDR3 sequence is 13 residues long. V lost 6 bases, J lost 4 bases, and 13 bases lay in between. CDR3: CASSRGGWYEQYF. CDR3 coding DNA: TGTGCCAGCAGCCGGGGAGGTTGGTACGAGCAGTACTTC.

The V and J genes are TRBV7-9 and TRBJ1-6; 9 bases align to TRBD1. V lost 7 bases to trimming and J lost 1 base; unmatched junction nucleotides: 14. Germline V gives CDR1 SEHNR, CDR2 FQNEAQ (reference sequence). The CDR3 spans 19 residues. CDR3 in DNA: TGTGCCAGCAATTTCTCGCCGGGACAGGGAAATTCCTATAATTCACCCCTCCACTTT. Translated, it gives CASNFSPGQGNSYNSPLHF.

This clonotype was detected only a few times. The genes are TRBV9 and TRBJ1-6; 7 nucleotides line up with TRBD1. The germline CDR1 and CDR2 sequences are SGDLS and YYNGEE. This CDR3 spans 18 amino acids. J was trimmed by 6 bases and V by 0 bases; bases with no gene match: 12. This chain's CDR3 is CASSVAGTAASTNSPLHF. For the CDR3, the DNA is TGTGCCAGCAGCGTAGCTGGGACAGCGGCGAGTACTAATTCACCCCTCCACTTT.

This clonotype turned up a few times. This chain links TRBV2 with TRBJ2-3; D unresolved. The CDR3 totals 13 residues. V dropped 1 base and J dropped 1 base, with 3 bases sitting between them. Looked up from germline, CDR1 is SNHLY and CDR2 is FYNNEI. For the CDR3, the DNA is TGTGCCAGCAGTGAAGGGGGCACAGATACGCAGTATTTT. It yields the protein CASSEGGTDTQYF.

The chain recombines TRBV27 with TRBJ2-5; D is perhaps TRBD1 (6 bases). Trimming cost V 5 bases and J 4 bases, with 20 bases left between them. CDR3 size: 16 residues. Germline loops: CDR1 MNHEY, CDR2 SMNVEV (reference sequence). CDR3 sequence reads: CASSVQRRGGRETQYF. In nucleotides, the CDR3 is TGTGCCAGCAGTGTCCAGAGGCGTGGGGGCAGAGAGACCCAGTACTTC.

This clonotype was counted a few times. This chain links TRBV25-1 with TRBJ2-7; D remains ambiguous. The germline V gene encodes CDR1 MGHDK and CDR2 SYGVNS. The CDR3 contains 13 residues. V was cut by 3 bases and J by 6 bases, with 12 bases left in between. CDR3 in DNA: TGTGCCAGCAGTGATTTGGGCCAGCTCGAGCAGTACTTC. It is translated as CASSDLGQLEQYF.